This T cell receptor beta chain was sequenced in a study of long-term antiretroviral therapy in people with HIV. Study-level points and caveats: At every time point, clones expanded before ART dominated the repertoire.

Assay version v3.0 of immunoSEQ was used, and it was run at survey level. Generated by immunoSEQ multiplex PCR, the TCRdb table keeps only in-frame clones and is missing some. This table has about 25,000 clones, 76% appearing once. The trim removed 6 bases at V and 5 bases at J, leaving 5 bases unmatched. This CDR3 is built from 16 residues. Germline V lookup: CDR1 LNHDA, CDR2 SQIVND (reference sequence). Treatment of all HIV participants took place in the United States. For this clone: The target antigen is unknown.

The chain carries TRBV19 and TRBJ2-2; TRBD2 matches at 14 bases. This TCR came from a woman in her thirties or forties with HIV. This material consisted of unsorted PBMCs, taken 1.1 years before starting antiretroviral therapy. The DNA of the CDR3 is TGTGCCAGTAGCGGGACTAGCGGGAGAGGTACCGGGGAGCTGTTTTTT. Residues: CASSGTSGRGTGELFF.